This section outlines one T cell receptor beta chain sequence together with its context. There is no known antigen for this receptor. Base qualities are not recorded, but no much larger clone differs from it by a single base. The library was obtained by the immunoSEQ multiplex PCR assay. From the authors' description of their analysis: A statistical classification framework was built to diagnose cytomegalovirus status from the catalog of TCR beta chain sequences. This immuneACCESS table, as held by TCRdb, lists in-frame sequences with V and J called but not all clones. Of the missing ones, under half trace to an unresolved V gene in checked studies; the others have no known cause. Clone size and V and J calls were adopted from that table, with D and trimming inferred from the DNA. The sample data list around 150,000 clones, and 85% to 90% of these were observed just once. 6.5% to 8.5% of the sample belongs to the ten largest clones.

V ends up 5 bases short and J 1 base short, with an unmatched junction base count of 9. Based on the germline V gene (reference sequence), the CDR1 and CDR2 sequences are MNHEY and SMNVEV. Taken from cysteine to phenylalanine, the CDR3 has 18 residues. The entry retains the CDR3 DNA only, 54 bases that are in frame from base 1. The donors were included in the validation cohort of 120 subjects, a group kept apart from the roughly 670-subject first cohort. This sample was taken from a study of cytomegalovirus exposure and HLA in healthy donors (dated by TCRdb to 2015 to 2018). Background on the whole study: According to a later analysis, one platform produced both the 120 validation repertoires and the 720 or so repertoires of the first cohort. The study was designed to test whether signatures of past pathogen exposure could be identified by cataloging public T cell receptors. Besides the first cohort of around 670 subjects, a separate validation cohort made up of over a hundred different subjects was used. High-throughput TCR immunosequencing, statistical association of individual TCRs with disease status, and machine learning were combined to predict cytomegalovirus infection status.

General study outcomes and caveats: The authors suggested that the approach could potentially be generalized to other disease states and immunological phenotypes. Subsequent analysis determined that TCRs grouped into clusters in the first cohort also showed a tendency toward co-occurrence across the roughly 130 validation repertoires, and about 93% of cluster scores exceeded 0. A later analysis had no HLA typing for the validation cohort, so co-occurrence there was scored across all 110 or so repertoires. The classifier was reported to diagnose cytomegalovirus status with high specificity and sensitivity in both the original cohort and the validation cohort. In the study, around 150 TCR beta chains were listed as associated with cytomegalovirus. A few of the identified cytomegalovirus-associated TCR beta chains were confirmed in vitro to be specific for cytomegalovirus antigens. Most TCR sequences were observed very rarely across donors, whereas some public TCRs were present in many individuals.

This clonotype originated in a woman aged 18-29 years in good health and CMV-seropositive. The sequence is built from TRBV27 and TRBJ2-7; the junction holds 15 bases that match TRBD2. Sequencing input: PBMCs. The DNA is as follows: TGTGCCAGCAGTAGAGGACTAGCGGGAGGGCCAAGTTCCTACGAGCAGTACTTC. Translation gives CASSRGLAGGPSSYEQYF.